These 14 T cell receptor beta chains share one sample of origin, sequenced in a study of blood T cells in healthy people across ages. A second PCR of roughly 7 to 11 cycles used a sample-barcoded 5' primer and a J-beta primer mix. TCRdb re-called the 5' RACE reads through MiXCR, storing one row per CDR3 protein. The sample holds about 760,000 distinct CDR3 sequences; about 61% are singletons and the top ten take more than 25%. The sample taken for sequencing was blood. Source of these receptors: a middle-aged man in good health.

The chain links TRBV5-5 to TRBJ2-1; D is unclear. The germline gives CDR1 SGHKS, CDR2 YYEKEE (reference sequence). CDR3 length equals 14 residues. Trimming left V 2 bases short and J 4 bases short, with 10 bases between. CDR3 protein: CASSLDHRYNEQFF. In nucleotides, the CDR3 is TGTGCCAGCAGCTTAGATCACCGGTACAATGAGCAGTTCTTC.

The rearrangement links TRBV25-1 to TRBJ1-2; D remains unclear. The V end lost 8 bases, the J end lost 3 bases, and 10 bases lay between the germline ends. CDR3 length: 12 residues. Looked up from germline, CDR1 is MGHDK and CDR2 is SYGVNS. The CDR3: CASALGDYGYTF. The CDR3 bases are TGTGCCAGCGCGTTAGGAGACTATGGCTACACCTTC.

This clonotype turned up a few times. The chain carries TRBV4-1 and TRBJ2-5; D gene uncertain. V was cut by 3 bases and J by 5 bases, with 7 bases left in between. CDR1 is MGHRA, CDR2 YSYEKL, per germline. The CDR3 totals 12 residues. The chain's CDR3 is CASSQNWETQYF. The CDR3 bases are TGCGCCAGCAGCCAGAATTGGGAGACCCAGTACTTC.

The CDR3 sequence: CSVDGTAGTSGNRADTQYF. In DNA form, the CDR3 reads TGCAGCGTTGACGGGACAGCCGGGACTAGCGGGAATCGCGCAGATACGCAGTATTTT. The rearrangement joins TRBV29-1 to TRBJ2-3, with 13 bases that match TRBD2. CDR1 is SQVTM, CDR2 ANQGSEA, per germline. Losses at the gene ends were 3 bases for V and 4 bases for J; bases not matched to a gene: 16. This CDR3 is built from 19 residues.

This chain links TRBV6-1 with TRBJ2-5, with TRBD1 matching over 7 bases. The J call may be faulty, since TRBJ2-7 better matches the DNA end. This CDR3 region has 14 residues. Germline lookup yields CDR1 MNHNS and CDR2 SASEGT. The DNA for the CDR3 is TGTGCCAGCCATAAAAAGGGACAGCCCTACGAGCAGTACTTC. This codes for CASHKKGQPYEQYF.

J is TRBJ2-1 and V is TRBV6-1; 13 bases fit TRBD2. Trimming removed 5 bases from V and 7 bases from J; junction bases left unmatched: 8. Germline V lookup: CDR1 MNHNS, CDR2 SASEGT. The CDR3 extends over 16 amino acids. Here the CDR3 reads CASSWTTSGGANEQFF. For the CDR3, the DNA is TGTGCCAGCAGTTGGACAACTAGCGGGGGGGCGAATGAGCAGTTCTTC.

With respect to this clonotype: At one of its ends the junction is not consistent with the germline gene, which may arise from a read error. The chain recombines TRBV4-1 with TRBJ1-5; the D is unclear. The germline V gene encodes CDR1 MGHRA and CDR2 YSYEKL. This CDR3 has 16 residues. The CDR3 DNA sequence: TGCGCCAGCGGCCAAGGTCGGGTGGATGTTTATAAGCCCCAGCATTTT. This sequence encodes CASGQGRVDVYKPQHF.

The rearrangement joins TRBV7-9 to TRBJ2-1; maybe TRBD2 (6 bases). The V gene lost 2 bases and the J gene lost 6 bases, with 11 bases spanning the gap. Germline values: CDR1 SEHNR, CDR2 FQNEAQ (reference sequence). The CDR3 extends over 14 amino acids. CDR3 loop: CASSLMRGPNEQFF. The DNA of the CDR3 is TGTGCCAGCAGCTTAATGCGGGGTCCCAATGAGCAGTTCTTC. Drawing the rest from reference TRBV7-9 and TRBJ2-1, the complete variable domain is DTGVSQNPRHKITKRGQNVTFRCDPISEHNRLYWYRQTLGQGPEFLTYFQNEAQLEKSRLLSDRFSAERPKGSFSTLEIQRTEQGDSAMYLCASSLMRGPNEQFFGPGTRLTVL.

This clonotype has a single count. This chain connects TRBV11-2 to TRBJ2-2; TRBD1 aligns across 7 bases. The germline CDR1 and CDR2 sequences are SGHAT and FQNNGV. J was trimmed by 1 base and V by 2 bases; bases with no gene match: 13. The CDR3 has 19 residues. The CDR3 spells CASSLRFPGQAGNTGELFF. The CDR3 DNA reads as TGTGCCAGCAGCTTACGTTTCCCCGGACAGGCGGGGAACACCGGGGAGCTGTTTTTT.

This chain joins TRBV3-1 and TRBJ2-2, with D tentatively TRBD2 (7 bases). This CDR3 is built from 16 residues. Germline V lookup: CDR1 LGHDT, CDR2 YNNKEL (reference sequence). Between the trimmed V and J ends, which lost 4 bases and 4 bases, there was a span of 16 bases. The CDR3 nucleotides read TGTGCCAGCAGCCCCCACGCGGGGGCTCTCACCGGGGAGCTGTTTTTT. Translation gives CASSPHAGALTGELFF.

The chain couples TRBV6-4 to TRBJ2-5; a possible D gene is TRBD2 (5 bases). The J call may be faulty, since TRBJ2-7 better matches the DNA end. The CDR3 contains 16 residues. The germline CDR1 and CDR2 sequences are MRHNA and SNTAGT. CDR3 DNA: TGTGCCAGATTCCCTGCTCGAGCGGTGTACACCTACGAGCAGTACTTC. Its protein is CARFPARAVYTYEQYF.

This clonotype has ten or more counts. CDR3 DNA: TGTGCCAGCAGCGCCCCCGGGACAGCCTATGGCTACACCTTC. Translating gives CASSAPGTAYGYTF. This chain links TRBV21-1 with TRBJ1-2; the table names TRBD1, a call not compared with the DNA. TRBV21-1 is a pseudogene locus. The CDR3 has 14 residues.

The chain combines TRBV29-1 with TRBJ2-7; 9 positions agree with TRBD1. CDR1 and CDR2 (germline): SQVTM, ANQGSEA. The CDR3 extends over 14 amino acids. J gave up 2 bases and V 7 bases, and 9 bases lay outside the gene matches. The CDR3 here is CSATGGDLTYEQYF. CDR3 coding DNA: TGCAGCGCCACAGGGGGCGATTTGACCTACGAGCAGTACTTC.

This clonotype showed up just a few times. The chain carries TRBV12-3 or TRBV12-4 and TRBJ2-7; D ambiguous. Trimming left V 3 bases short and J 3 bases short, with 12 bases between. This CDR3 is 14 amino acids long. CDR3 in DNA: TGTGCCAGCAGTTTTGGCTCCCAGTTCTACGAGCAGTACTTC. Amino acids: CASSFGSQFYEQYF.